These T cell receptor beta chains were read from a single sample in a study of radiation and T cells in renal cell carcinoma. Sequencing was performed with immunoSEQ multiplex PCR; in TCRdb, only in-frame clones are kept and a portion is missing. Of around 77,000 clones detected, less than 85% appear once; the ten largest clones hold around 2.5%. The sequencing used blood, collected from a patient whose treatment included radiotherapy and nephrectomy. All receptors derive from a woman aged 60-75 years with renal cell carcinoma. The CDR3 runs from the conserved cysteine through the conserved F or W. The D gene is left open where the match is weak. Clone size is given for some rows only: seen once, a few or many times, or a class if the clone is expanded.

V gene: TRBV19
D gene: NA
J gene: TRBJ1-2
clone size: NA
CDR3 DNA: TGTGCCAGTAGTATCTCCGGGACATCAGAAGGCTACACCTTC
CDR3 protein: CASSISGTSEGYTF

V gene: TRBV19
D gene: TRBD1
J gene: TRBJ2-6
clone size: NA
CDR3 DNA: TGTGCCAGTAGTGCGGGACAGGGCAACCCTGGGGCCAACGTCCTGACTTTC
CDR3 protein: CASSAGQGNPGANVLTF

V gene: TRBV6-6
D gene: TRBD1
J gene: TRBJ2-3
clone size: NA
CDR3 DNA: TGTGCCAGCGGACAGGGGGTAGGCACAGATACGCAGTATTTT
CDR3 protein: CASGQGVGTDTQYF

V gene: TRBV15
D gene: NA
J gene: TRBJ2-7
clone size: NA
CDR3 DNA: TGTGCCACCAGCAGGGAGAGCGGGTTAGCCTACGAGCAGTACTTC
CDR3 protein: CATSRESGLAYEQYF

V gene: TRBV27
D gene: NA
J gene: TRBJ2-5
clone size: NA
CDR3 DNA: TGTGCCAGCAGCCGGACTTTATACCAAGAGACCCAGTACTTC
CDR3 protein: CASSRTLYQETQYF

V gene: TRBV7-9
D gene: TRBD1
J gene: TRBJ1-2
clone size: few
CDR3 DNA: TGTGCCAGCGTGACAGGGTCACGTGGCTACACCTTC
CDR3 protein: CASVTGSRGYTF

V gene: TRBV11-2
D gene: NA
J gene: TRBJ1-3
clone size: NA
CDR3 DNA: TGTGCCAGCAGCCCGGGTGGGGGGCCTGGAAACACCATATATTTT
CDR3 protein: CASSPGGGPGNTIYF

V gene: TRBV4-1
D gene: TRBD2
J gene: TRBJ2-1
clone size: NA
CDR3 DNA: TGCGCCAGCAGCCAAGAGCAAGGACTAGCGGGGGGGAATGAGCAGTTCTTC
CDR3 protein: CASSQEQGLAGGNEQFF

V gene: TRBV7-9
D gene: NA
J gene: TRBJ2-6
clone size: few
CDR3 DNA: TGTGCCACGTTTAGTAGGAGTGTCCCTGGGGCCAACGTCCTGACTTTC
CDR3 protein: CATFSRSVPGANVLTF

V gene: TRBV28
D gene: TRBD1
J gene: TRBJ2-3
clone size: NA
CDR3 DNA: TGTGCCAGCAGTTCATGGACAGGGAGGATAACTACGCAGTATTTT
CDR3 protein: CASSSWTGRITTQYF